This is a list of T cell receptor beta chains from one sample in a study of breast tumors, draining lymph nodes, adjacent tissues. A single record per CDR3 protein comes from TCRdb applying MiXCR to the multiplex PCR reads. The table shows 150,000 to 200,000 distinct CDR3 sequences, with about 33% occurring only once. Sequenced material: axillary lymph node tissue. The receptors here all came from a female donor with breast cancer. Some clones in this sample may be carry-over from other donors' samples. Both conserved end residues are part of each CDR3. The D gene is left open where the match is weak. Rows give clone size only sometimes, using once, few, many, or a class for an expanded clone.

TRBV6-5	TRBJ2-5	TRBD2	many	TGTGCCAGCAGTTACCTCTGGACTAGCGGGGCAGAGACCCAGTACTTC	CASSYLWTSGAETQYF
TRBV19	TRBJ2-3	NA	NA	TGTGCCAGTAGTAGGGTGGGGGGCAGGGATACGCAGTATTTT	CASSRVGGRDTQYF
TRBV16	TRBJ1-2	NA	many	TGTGCCAGCCTTGATAAGGGTTACACCTTC	CASLDKGYTF
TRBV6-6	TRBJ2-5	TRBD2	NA	TGTGCCAGCTATAGCGGGGGAGGGACCCAGTACTTC	CASYSGGGTQYF
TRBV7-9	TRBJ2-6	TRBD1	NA	TGTGCCAGCAGCCTCCGTCCAATACAGGGGGCGGCCCTTCTCCGTCGGGCCAACGTCCTGACTTTC	CASSLRPIQGAALLRRANVLTF
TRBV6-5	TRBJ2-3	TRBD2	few	TGTGCCAGCAGTTACGGGCGGGGGAGGACAGATACGCAGTATTTT	CASSYGRGRTDTQYF
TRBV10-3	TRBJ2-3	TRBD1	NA	TGTGCCGTCCGGGACAGGGGGCGTCTAGACACGCAGTATTTT	CAVRDRGRLDTQYF
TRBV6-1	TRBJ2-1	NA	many	TGTGCCAGCAGTGAAGGGTTAACAGTTTACAATGAGCAGTTCTTC	CASSEGLTVYNEQFF
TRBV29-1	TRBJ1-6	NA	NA	TGCAGCCAAGGAGGCTCCTATAATTCACCCCTCCACTTT	CSQGGSYNSPLHF
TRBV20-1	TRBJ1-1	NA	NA	TGCAGTGCTAGAAGGGGGTCCACTGAAGCTTTCTTT	CSARRGSTEAFF
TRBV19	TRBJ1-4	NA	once	TGTGCCAGCCGAAGGGGGAAAGGGACGGGAAATGAAAAACTGTTTTTT	CASRRGKGTGNEKLFF
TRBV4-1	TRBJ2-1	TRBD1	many	TGCGCCAGCAGCCAAGGAGGAACAGGGGGATATTACAATGAGCAGTTCTTC	CASSQGGTGGYYNEQFF